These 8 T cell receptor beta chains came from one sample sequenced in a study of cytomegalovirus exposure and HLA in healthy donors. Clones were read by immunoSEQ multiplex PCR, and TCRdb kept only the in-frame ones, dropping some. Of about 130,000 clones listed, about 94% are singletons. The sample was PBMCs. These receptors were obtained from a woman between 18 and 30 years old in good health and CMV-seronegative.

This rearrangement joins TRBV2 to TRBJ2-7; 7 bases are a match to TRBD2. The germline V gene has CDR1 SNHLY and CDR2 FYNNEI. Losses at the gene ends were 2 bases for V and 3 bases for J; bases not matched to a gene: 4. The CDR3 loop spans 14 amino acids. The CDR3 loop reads CASSELAAIYEQYF. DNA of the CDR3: TGTGCCAGCAGTGAACTAGCGGCCATCTACGAGCAGTACTTC. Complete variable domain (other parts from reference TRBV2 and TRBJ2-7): EPEVTQTPSHQVTQMGQEVILRCVPISNHLYFYWYRQILGQKVEFLVSFYNNEISEKSEIFDDQFSVERPDGSNFTLKIRSTKLEDSAMYFCASSELAAIYEQYFGPGTRLTVT.

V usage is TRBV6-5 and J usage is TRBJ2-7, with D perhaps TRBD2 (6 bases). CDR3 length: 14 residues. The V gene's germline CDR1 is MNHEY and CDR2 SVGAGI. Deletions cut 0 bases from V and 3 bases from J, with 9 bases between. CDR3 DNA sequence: TGTGCCAGCAGTTACTCGACTAGAGGCTACGAGCAGTACTTC. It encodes CASSYSTRGYEQYF.

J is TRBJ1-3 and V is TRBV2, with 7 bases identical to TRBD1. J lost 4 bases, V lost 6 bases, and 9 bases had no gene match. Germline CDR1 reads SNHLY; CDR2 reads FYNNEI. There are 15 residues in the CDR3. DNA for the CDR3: TGTGCCAGCAGCATACAGGGGTCTATGGGAAACACCATATATTTT. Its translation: CASSIQGSMGNTIYF.

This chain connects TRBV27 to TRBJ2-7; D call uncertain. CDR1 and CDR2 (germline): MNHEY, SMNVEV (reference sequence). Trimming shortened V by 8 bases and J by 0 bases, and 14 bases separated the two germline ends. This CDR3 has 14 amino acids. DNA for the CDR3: TGTGCCAGCGGCCCCAGTTCCGCCTCCTACGAGCAGTACTTC. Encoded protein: CASGPSSASYEQYF.

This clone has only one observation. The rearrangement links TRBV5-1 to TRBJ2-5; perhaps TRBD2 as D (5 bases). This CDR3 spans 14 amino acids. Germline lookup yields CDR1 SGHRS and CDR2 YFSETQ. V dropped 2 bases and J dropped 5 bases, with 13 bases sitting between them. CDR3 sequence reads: CASSLIPGMETQYF. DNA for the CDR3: TGCGCCAGCAGCTTAATTCCGGGAATGGAGACCCAGTACTTC.

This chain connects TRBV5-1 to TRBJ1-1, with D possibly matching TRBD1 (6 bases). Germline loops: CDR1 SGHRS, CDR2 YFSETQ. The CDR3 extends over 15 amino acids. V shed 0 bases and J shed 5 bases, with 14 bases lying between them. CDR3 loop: CASSLAQGGMTEAFF. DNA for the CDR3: TGCGCCAGCAGCTTGGCACAGGGAGGGATGACTGAAGCTTTCTTT.

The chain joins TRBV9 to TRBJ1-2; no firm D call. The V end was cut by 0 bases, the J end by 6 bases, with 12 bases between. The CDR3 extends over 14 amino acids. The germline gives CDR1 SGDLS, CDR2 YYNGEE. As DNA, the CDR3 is TGTGCCAGCAGCGTAGTCGGCCTCCGGGATGGCTACACCTTC. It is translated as CASSVVGLRDGYTF.

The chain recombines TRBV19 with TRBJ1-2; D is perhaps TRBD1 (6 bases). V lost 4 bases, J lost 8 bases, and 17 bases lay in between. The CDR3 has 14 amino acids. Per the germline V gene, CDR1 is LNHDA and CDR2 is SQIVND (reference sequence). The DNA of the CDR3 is TGTGCCAGTAGTAACACCGGGACATCTCCCGGCTACACCTTC. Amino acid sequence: CASSNTGTSPGYTF.